Listed below are T cell receptor beta chains from one sample, sequenced in a study of shared clonotypes between healthy human individuals. Repertoires were generated with immunoSEQ multiplex PCR, while TCRdb's copy carries only in-frame clones and drops some. Of fewer than 550,000 clones listed, about 79% are singletons. Material for sequencing was PBMCs. The receptors come from a middle-aged woman in good health. Some clones in this sample may be carry-over from other donors' samples. The conserved cysteine and the conserved F or W are not part of the CDR3 here. Fields, in order: V gene, CDR3 protein.

>TRBV19
ASRTGTASYTEAF
>TRBV14
ASSQYGGAETQY
>TRBV5-4
ASSLGSNQPQH
>TRBV5-1
ASSLYGADNEQF
>TRBV6-6
ASSLTPTGLNYGYT
>TRBV7-8
ASSLGLAGGSYEQY
>TRBV4-2
ASSQEGTGGTEAF
>TRBV19
AATPRGGNSGANVLT
>TRBV9
ASSPRTGIQETQY
>TRBV2
ASTMAPPPYEQY
>TRBV28
ASSLGRRKETQY
>TRBV7-2
ASSHSLGTQY
>TRBV5-6
ASSPGTGASNYGYT
>TRBV30
AWSGPGQGFPGANVLT
>TRBV19
ASSQQGDTEAF
>TRBV7-9
ASSPSGGQPQH
>TRBV5-1
ASSLATSYGYT
>TRBV14
ASSPGQTNTGELF
>TRBV18
ASSPPSGRDYGYT
>TRBV30
AWTGGGRQPQH
>TRBV5-1
ASSFRQGRDTGELF
>TRBV4-2
ASSHGRPAGALNTQY